This T cell receptor (beta chain) was observed in a study of lymphopenia after photon versus proton radiotherapy. General study points: Survival link was tested only in deceased patients; proton benefit remains a possibility. After the lymphocyte nadir, photon-treated repertoires showed oligoclonal expansion, especially of CD8+ Temra cells.

Here immunoSEQ multiplex PCR was the method, and the copy in TCRdb shows in-frame clones only, minus some. The repertoire holds 20,000 to 25,000 clones, nearly 95% seen once, with 9.4% in the top ten. In the case of this clone: As yet, its antigen is unknown.

Deletions cut 3 bases from V and 0 bases from J, with 15 bases between. The CDR3 has 16 amino acids. The germline gives CDR1 SGHNT, CDR2 YYREEE (reference sequence). The receptor was derived from a woman aged 70-85 years with pancreatic cancer. Some clones in this sample may be carry-over from other donors' samples. The specimen was peripheral blood, collected from a patient treated with proton-based radiotherapy. The rearrangement uses TRBV5-4 and TRBJ1-2; a possible D gene is TRBD1 (5 bases). CDR3 sequence reads: CASSSAWAGSNYGYTF. The CDR3 coding sequence is TGTGCCAGCAGCTCGGCTTGGGCAGGGTCTAACTATGGCTACACCTTC. The full variable domain, its missing parts supplied by reference TRBV5-4 and TRBJ1-2, is ETGVTQSPTHLIKTRGQQVTLRCSSQSGHNTVSWYQQALGQGPQFIFQYYREEENGRGNFPPRFSGLQFPNYSSELNVNALELDDSALYLCASSSAWAGSNYGYTFGSGTRLTVV.